This TCR beta chain was observed in a study of CD8+CD57+ T cells in acquired aplastic anemia. Study conclusions and caveats: Controls and patients did not differ significantly in CD8+ Simpson's diversity. Common to patients and controls were around 30 CD8+ CDR3 sequences.

Germline loops: CDR1 SSHAT, CDR2 FNYEAQ (reference sequence). The CDR3 is made up of 16 amino acids. Genomic DNA served as template for TCR beta VDJ and CDR3 profiling. TCRdb reprocessed the reads via MiXCR and lists one record per CDR3 protein. The profile shows roughly 500,000 distinct CDR3 sequences, more than 25% of them singletons. Sequencing was done on patients that had shown CD8+CD57+ cell expansion by flow cytometry. Severe acquired aplastic anemia affected all patients. Comments on this clonotype: The antigen is unknown. One junction end does not reproduce the germline sequence, and a read error may be involved.

The chain combines TRBV7-7 with TRBJ2-3; TRBD2 matches at 8 bases. Sequenced material: sorted CD4+, CD8+, or CD8+CD57+ T cells (not recorded which) from PBMCs. This receptor was identified in a human donor with aplastic anemia. DNA of the CDR3: TGTGCTAGCAGCCCAGGACTAGCCCTTAGCACAGATACGCAGTATTTT. The encoded protein is CASSPGLALSTDTQYF.